This passage covers 5 T cell receptor beta chains from one sample sequenced in a study of regulatory T cells in long-lasting Graves disease. The sample's time point: newly diagnosed GD, antithyroid drugs for less than 3 months. There was RNA extracted from PBMCs, and the TCR library was made from it. TCR beta libraries were built with iRepertoire HTBI primers and Arm-PCR of CDR3 regions. From the multiplex PCR reads, TCRdb called clonotypes with MiXCR, one entry per CDR3 protein. The sample includes hundreds of thousands of distinct CDR3 sequences, about 12% of them seen just once. Separately, the same data were catalogued under a study of T cells in Graves' hyperthyroidism and ophthalmopathy.

The source was peripheral blood mononuclear cells (PBMCs), collected at new diagnosis, from a patient treated with antithyroid drugs. The origin of the receptors is a woman aged 25-40 years with Graves disease.

This clonotype was recorded many times. J is TRBJ1-6 and V is TRBV11-3; 8 positions match TRBD1. This CDR3 has 15 amino acids. V lost 5 bases to trimming and J lost 9 bases; unmatched junction nucleotides: 9. Looked up from germline, CDR1 is SGHNT and CDR2 is YENEEA. The CDR3: CASSARQGIASPLHF. Written as DNA, the CDR3 is TGTGCCAGCAGCGCGCGACAGGGGATCGCTTCACCCCTCCACTTT.

This clonotype was counted a few times. The chain joins TRBV3-1 to TRBJ2-1; 8 positions match TRBD2. J gave up 4 bases and V 0 bases, and 8 bases lay outside the gene matches. Germline loops: CDR1 LGHDT, CDR2 YNNKEL (reference sequence). The CDR3 consists of 17 residues. Written as DNA, the CDR3 is TGTGCCAGCAGCCAAGATTCGGTTAGCGGGATATACAATGAGCAGTTCTTC. Its translation is CASSQDSVSGIYNEQFF.

This clonotype was counted a few times. The rearrangement joins TRBV20-1 to TRBJ1-6; D is uncertain. The germline CDR1 and CDR2 sequences are DFQATT and SNEGSKA (reference sequence). V lost 5 bases and J lost 0, with 14 bases in between. The CDR3 totals 16 residues. This CDR3 is CSAPGRPRSYNSPLHF. Written as DNA, the CDR3 is TGCAGTGCTCCGGGCAGGCCCCGCTCCTATAATTCACCCCTCCACTTT.

Many counts were recorded for this clonotype. This chain joins TRBV12-5 and TRBJ2-5, with 9 bases matching TRBD1. J was trimmed by 1 base and V by 7 bases; bases with no gene match: 4. There are 14 residues in the CDR3. Germline V gene data show CDR1 as LGHNT and CDR2 as FRNRAP. The CDR3 protein is CASARDRVQETQYF. The CDR3, as DNA: TGTGCTAGTGCCCGGGACAGGGTCCAAGAGACCCAGTACTTC. Drawing the rest from reference TRBV12-5 and TRBJ2-5, the complete variable domain is DARVTQTPRHKVTEMGQEVTMRCQPILGHNTVFWYRQTMMQGLELLAYFRNRAPLDDSGMPKDRFSAEMPDATLATLKIQPSEPRDSAVYFCASARDRVQETQYFGPGTRLLVL.

The sample holds many counts of this clonotype. V gene TRBV10-3 combines with J gene TRBJ1-1; D remains ambiguous. Trimming stripped 4 bases from V and 0 bases from J, with 6 bases between. The germline CDR1 and CDR2 sequences are ENHRY and SYGVKD. The CDR3 loop spans 13 amino acids. CDR3: CAISGKLNTEAFF. In DNA form, the CDR3 reads TGTGCCATCAGTGGCAAGCTGAACACTGAAGCTTTCTTT.